Listed below are T cell receptor beta chains from one sample, sequenced in a study of cytomegalovirus exposure and HLA in healthy donors. Using immunoSEQ multiplex PCR, the repertoire was profiled, and TCRdb retains in-frame clones only, with some absent. The sample holds some 200,000 clones; 80% to 85% are singletons and the top ten take roughly 0.75%. The material sequenced was PBMCs. Source of these receptors: a woman under 30 in good health and CMV-seronegative. Both conserved end residues are part of each CDR3. The D gene is left open where the match is weak. Size is stated for part of the rows, as once, few or many counts, or as a class when the clone is expanded.

j_call d_call v_call clone_size cdr3_nt cdr3_aa
TRBJ2-7 TRBD2 TRBV7-9 . TGTGCCAGCAGCTTAGCGCCTGGGCGGGAGGCCAGCTCCTACGAGCAGTACTTC CASSLAPGREASSYEQYF
TRBJ1-3 . TRBV30 . TGTGCCTGGAGTTACTCTGGAAACACCATATATTTT CAWSYSGNTIYF
TRBJ1-3 TRBD1 TRBV10-1 . TGCGCCAGCAGTGATGACAGGGGGCCGAACACCATATATTTT CASSDDRGPNTIYF
TRBJ2-1 TRBD2 TRBV6-5 . TGTGCCAGCAGTTACTTAATTCCGGGAGGTAGCCATGAGCAGTTCTTC CASSYLIPGGSHEQFF
TRBJ1-1 TRBD1 TRBV5-6 . TGTGCCAGCAGCTTGTCAGGGGGCGGGGAAGCTTTCTTT CASSLSGGGEAFF
TRBJ2-6 . TRBV9 . TGTGCCAGCAGCGTAGTCGGGGACAAACCCTCTGGGGCCAACGTCCTGACTTTC CASSVVGDKPSGANVLTF
TRBJ2-2 . TRBV14 . TGTGCCAGCAGGAAACAGGGGGGGATAGACACCGGGGAGCTGTTTTTT CASRKQGGIDTGELFF
TRBJ1-4 TRBD1 TRBV29-1 few TGCAGCGTTGGACAGGGGGGGGGTGAAAAACTGTTTTTT CSVGQGGGEKLFF
TRBJ2-5 TRBD1 TRBV7-2 . TGTGCCAGCAGCCCTCAGGACAGGCGAGGAGAAGAGACCCAGTACTTC CASSPQDRRGEETQYF
TRBJ2-3 TRBD2 TRBV30 . TGTGCCTGGAGAGGGAGGACTAGCGGGAGCAACTTCCCCACAGATACGCAGTATTTT CAWRGRTSGSNFPTDTQYF
TRBJ2-7 TRBD1 TRBV4-1 once TGCGCCAGCAGCCAGGACAGGGCCTCGGAGCAGTACTTC CASSQDRASEQYF
TRBJ2-7 TRBD2 TRBV19 . TGTGCCAGTAGGTCACTAGCGGGAGGAGCCTACGAGCAGTACTTC CASRSLAGGAYEQYF
TRBJ2-7 TRBD2 TRBV7-6 . TGTGCCAGCAGCTTAGCGCGGCCAGCGGGGGGCTACGAGCAGTACTTC CASSLARPAGGYEQYF
TRBJ2-2 TRBD2 TRBV7-2 few TGTGCCAGCAGTCCCGCGAGCGGGGGAAACACCGGGGAGCTGTTTTTT CASSPASGGNTGELFF
TRBJ2-1 TRBD1 TRBV29-1 few TGCAGCTCTCCAGGGGGCCTCCACAATGAGCAGTTCTTC CSSPGGLHNEQFF
TRBJ2-7 . TRBV28 . TGTGCCAGCAGTTCGGCCTCAGCGGGTAGTAGATACGAGCAGTACTTC CASSSASAGSRYEQYF
TRBJ1-1 . TRBV5-1 . TGCGCCAGCAGCCCCATCAGGGAGAACACTGAAGCTTTCTTT CASSPIRENTEAFF
TRBJ2-7 . TRBV11-3 . TGTGCCAGCAGCTTAGGCGAGTACCGGGAGCAGTACTTC CASSLGEYREQYF
TRBJ2-1 . TRBV28 . TGTGCCAGCAGTCAAACTAGGAGTGTCGATGAGCAGTTCTTC CASSQTRSVDEQFF
TRBJ2-1 TRBD1 TRBV29-1 . TGCAGCGTTCCCCCGGGACAGGGGGCGAATTTCGTCTATGAGCAGTTCTTC CSVPPGQGANFVYEQFF
TRBJ2-5 . TRBV19 . TGTGCCAGTAGTACGGGGGAACGAGAGACCCAGTACTTC CASSTGERETQYF
TRBJ2-5 TRBD1 TRBV27 . TGTGCCAGCAGTATCCCAGGGACAGATCAAGAGACCCAGTACTTC CASSIPGTDQETQYF
TRBJ2-1 . TRBV6-4 once TGTGCCAGCAGTGATCAAGGGGGAACTGAGCAGTTCTTC CASSDQGGTEQFF
TRBJ2-3 . TRBV29-1 . TGCAGCGTCGACGGCCAGGGGCTTCGCACAGATACGCAGTATTTT CSVDGQGLRTDTQYF
TRBJ2-7 TRBD2 TRBV10-3 . TGTGCCATCAGGGGGGGGACCTCCTACGAGCAGTACTTC CAIRGGTSYEQYF
TRBJ2-7 . TRBV18 . TGTGCCAGCTCACCGGCCCTAGGGAGAGGAACCTACGAGCAGTACTTC CASSPALGRGTYEQYF
TRBJ2-5 . TRBV7-3 . TGTGCCAGCAGCTTAAATGCGGGGGAGACCCAGTACTTC CASSLNAGETQYF
TRBJ2-3 TRBD1 TRBV9 . TGTGCCAGCAGCGTAGTTTTGACAGGGGAAGATACGCAGTATTTT CASSVVLTGEDTQYF
TRBJ1-3 . TRBV7-8 . TGTGCCAGCACCCACTCGGCAGGGTCAGGAAACACCATATATTTT CASTHSAGSGNTIYF
TRBJ2-1 TRBD2 TRBV2 . TGTGCCAGCAGTGTAGGACTAGCGGGAGTAAGCGAGCAGTTCTTC CASSVGLAGVSEQFF
TRBJ2-7 TRBD2 TRBV18 . TGTGCCAGCTCACCACTAGCGGGGATCTCCTACGAGCAGTACTTC CASSPLAGISYEQYF
TRBJ2-5 TRBD1 TRBV7-9 . TGTGCCAGCAGCTTAGGGGACAGGGGGCTGAAAGAGACCCAGTACTTC CASSLGDRGLKETQYF
TRBJ2-1 TRBD2 TRBV9 once TGTGCCAGCATCGGAATGAGGTCTAGCGGGAAAAATGAGCAGTTCTTC CASIGMRSSGKNEQFF
TRBJ2-5 . TRBV10-3 . TGTGCCATCAGAGACGGGGGGACCCAGTACTTC CAIRDGGTQYF
TRBJ1-2 TRBD1 TRBV12-5 . TGTGCTAGTGGTGCCCCGGGGACAGGGGTATCGGGGGAGTATGGCTACACCTTC CASGAPGTGVSGEYGYTF
TRBJ1-5 . TRBV6-1 . TGTGCCAGCAGTGAGGACAGCCATCAGCCCCAGCATTTT CASSEDSHQPQHF
TRBJ1-1 . TRBV2 . TGTGCCAGCAGTGAACCCGGCAGGGCGGACACTGAAGCTTTCTTT CASSEPGRADTEAFF
TRBJ1-1 . TRBV30 . TGTGCCCCGAGCCCGGTGGGAGCTGCTGAAGCTTTCTTT CAPSPVGAAEAFF
TRBJ1-6 . TRBV7-9 . TGTGCCAGCAGCATTCAGGCTAATTCACCCCTCCACTTT CASSIQANSPLHF
TRBJ2-5 TRBD1 TRBV28 . TGTGCCAGCAGCCTAGGGCGCGGGACAGGGGGTTCAGAGACCCAGTACTTC CASSLGRGTGGSETQYF